This entry describes one T cell receptor (beta chain). The entry originates in a study of blood T cell repertoires in COVID-19. Across the study: The origin of the acute and convalescent COVID-19 samples was the United States, Italy and Spain. In each case, the material was cDNA or gDNA derived from T cells, B-cell-depleted T cells, or PBMCs.

In the original analysis: Reference gene primer amplification yielded estimated nucleated cell counts. Using immunoSEQ multiplex PCR, the repertoire was profiled, and TCRdb retains in-frame clones only, with some absent. That table is the source of V, J and clone size, and D and trimming were worked out from the DNA. The sample lists more than 95,000 clones, over 75% seen once, with 1.8% in the top ten. The sequence was obtained from a human donor with active COVID-19. The donor label of this sample is uncertain. Sequencing was done on a sample of peripheral blood.

This chain's CDR3 is CASSLLVDRAVDEQFF. CDR3 coding DNA: TGTGCCAGCAGCCTCCTGGTGGACAGGGCAGTCGATGAGCAGTTCTTC. The genes are TRBV3-1 (or the pseudogene TRBV3-2) and TRBJ2-1; TRBD1 agrees at 8 bases. The V gene's germline CDR1 is LGHDT and CDR2 YNNKEL (reference sequence). The CDR3 length is 16 residues. The V gene end was trimmed by 4 bases and the J gene end by 8 bases; junction bases not matched to a gene: 13.